This is a list of T cell receptor beta chains from one sample in a study of patients and donors after allogeneic stem cell transplantation. TCRdb called the RT-PCR reads again in MiXCR, with one record for every CDR3 protein. In the table there are tens of thousands of distinct CDR3 sequences, approximately 26% of which are singletons. The sample taken for sequencing was blood, either unsorted or a sorted T cell fraction (not recorded which). Receptors were obtained from a human donor who was either an allogeneic HSCT recipient or a stem cell or donor lymphocyte infusion donor (not recorded which). It is not recorded whose cells these are; they may come from a transplant donor. Each CDR3 is given with its conserved first and last residue. The D gene is left open where the match is weak. Size is omitted from some rows. Given values are once, few, many or a class for expanded clones.

-,TRBV2,TRBD1,12,TRBJ2-7,TGTGCCAGCAGCGGGACAGGGGGCGAGCAGTACTTC,CASSGTGGEQYF
few,TRBV12-3/TRBV12-4,-,14,TRBJ1-4,TGTGCCAGCAGTCCTGGGGCAGGGCTTGGAAAACTGTTTTTT,CASSPGAGLGKLFF
-,TRBV5-1,TRBD1,15,TRBJ2-2,TGCGCCAGCAGCTTCAGGGGGCCGTCCACCGGGGAGCTGTTTTTT,CASSFRGPSTGELFF
few,TRBV12-3/TRBV12-4,TRBD2,18,TRBJ2-5,TGTGCCAGCAGTTGGGGGACTAGCGGGAGGGGTTCCCAAGAGACCCAGTACTTC,CASSWGTSGRGSQETQYF
few,TRBV20-1,-,15,TRBJ2-5,TGCAGTGCTAGAGAGACCGCGGGGGCTGAAGAGACCCAGTACTTC,CSARETAGAEETQYF
-,TRBV10-3,-,12,TRBJ1-2,TGTGCCATCAGTGGTTCCGACTATGGCTACACCTTC,CAISGSDYGYTF
-,TRBV7-2,-,13,TRBJ1-3,TGTGCCAGCAGCTTAGCTGGCGGAAACACCATATATTTT,CASSLAGGNTIYF
-,TRBV18,TRBD1,17,TRBJ2-1,TGTGCCAGCTCACCCATCGACAGGGAACGGGGAAGAAATGAGCAGTTCTTC,CASSPIDRERGRNEQFF
-,TRBV15,-,14,TRBJ2-5,TGTGCCACCAGCAGAGAAAGGGGATATGAGACCCAGTACTTC,CATSRERGYETQYF
-,TRBV7-9,-,13,TRBJ2-1,TGTGCCAGCAGACCTGGACAGTACAATGAGCAGTTCTTC,CASRPGQYNEQFF
-,TRBV6-1,-,14,TRBJ1-2,TGTGCCAGCAGGCGGACCGGGGGGAACTATGGCTACACCTTC,CASRRTGGNYGYTF
few,TRBV29-1,-,12,TRBJ1-2,TGCAGCGTTGATTACGTGGGATATGGCTACACCTTC,CSVDYVGYGYTF
few,TRBV5-1,TRBD1,14,TRBJ1-4,TGCGCCAGCAGGCCTAGGACAGGGTGGGAAAAACTGTTTTTT,CASRPRTGWEKLFF
few,TRBV20-1,TRBD1,15,TRBJ1-3,TGCAGTGCTAGGCCGGGACAGTACTCTGGAAACACCATATATTTT,CSARPGQYSGNTIYF
few,TRBV7-6,TRBD1,15,TRBJ1-2,TGTGCCAGCAGCTTAGGAGACGCAGGGGGCTATGGCTACACCTTC,CASSLGDAGGYGYTF
many,TRBV15,-,13,TRBJ1-1,TGTGCCACCAGCAGCGGCGGAGCCACTGAAGCTTTCTTT,CATSSGGATEAFF
-,TRBV10-3,TRBD1,13,TRBJ2-7,TGTGCCATCACTCAGGACAGGATGGACGAGCAGTACTTC,CAITQDRMDEQYF
-,TRBV7-3,TRBD1,15,TRBJ2-4,TGTGCCAGCAGCTTGACAGGGGACCCCCAAAACATTCAGTACTTC,CASSLTGDPQNIQYF
-,TRBV12-3/TRBV12-4,-,12,TRBJ2-7,TGTGCCAGCAGTTTAGGGCTCACCGAGCAGTACTTC,CASSLGLTEQYF
many,TRBV5-1,TRBD1,14,TRBJ1-1,TGCGCCAGCAGCTTCCAGGGGGGCCTGACTGAAGCTTTCTTT,CASSFQGGLTEAFF
-,TRBV6-5,-,13,TRBJ1-2,TGTGCCAGCAGTTACCTGGCTGAGAATGGCTACACCTTC,CASSYLAENGYTF
few,TRBV4-1,-,17,TRBJ1-5,TGCGCCAGCAGCCAATCTCGATTTATTGATAGCAATCAGCCCCAGCATTTT,CASSQSRFIDSNQPQHF
-,TRBV10-2,TRBD2,15,TRBJ2-4,TGCGCCAGCAGTGAGTCGGCTAGCGGGAGGGACATTCAGTACTTC,CASSESASGRDIQYF
few,TRBV16,-,16,TRBJ1-5,TGTGCCAGCAGCACCGCAGGGGCCTATAGCAATCAGCCCCAGCATTTT,CASSTAGAYSNQPQHF
-,TRBV12-3/TRBV12-4,TRBD2,14,TRBJ2-1,TGTGCCAGCAGGGGACTAGCGGGTTACAATGAGCAGTTCTTC,CASRGLAGYNEQFF
few,TRBV5-5,-,12,TRBJ1-5,TGTGCCAGCAGCTTTGGGATGCAGCCCCAGCATTTT,CASSFGMQPQHF
-,TRBV14,-,16,TRBJ2-1,TGTGCCAGCAGCACGAAAACTACTAGCCAAGCCAATGAGCAGTTCTTC,CASSTKTTSQANEQFF
few,TRBV7-6,-,12,TRBJ1-4,TGTGCCAGCAGCGCCCTTAATGAAAAACTGTTTTTT,CASSALNEKLFF
-,TRBV7-2,-,16,TRBJ2-2,TGTGCCAGCAGCTTACCCCAGGGTTGGAACACCGGGGAGCTGTTTTTT,CASSLPQGWNTGELFF
large,TRBV7-9,-,14,TRBJ1-4,TGTGCCAGCAGCTCCTATCCGGAGCCTGAAAAACTGTTTTTT,CASSSYPEPEKLFF
few,TRBV2,TRBD2,18,TRBJ2-2,TGTGCCAGCAGGACCCTCCTAACTAGCGGGACCAACACCGGGGAGCTGTTTTTT,CASRTLLTSGTNTGELFF
few,TRBV2,-,16,TRBJ1-6,TGTGCCAGCAGGGACGGTACTGGCCCCTATAATTCACCCCTCCACTTT,CASRDGTGPYNSPLHF
-,TRBV7-3,TRBD2,16,TRBJ2-1,TGTGCCAGCAGCTTTAAACCACTAGCGGGGGAAGGTGAGCAGTTCTTC,CASSFKPLAGEGEQFF
many,TRBV6-1,-,13,TRBJ1-1,TGTGCCAGCACCCTTCGTATCGGGGACGGAGCTTTCTTT,CASTLRIGDGAFF
-,TRBV5-1,TRBD1,15,TRBJ2-7,TGCGCCAGCAGCCGACAGGGGGCTCTTCGATACGAGCAGTACTTC,CASSRQGALRYEQYF
-,TRBV15,-,14,TRBJ2-2,TGTGCCACCAGTGCGACTAGGTACACCGGGGAGCTGTTTTTT,CATSATRYTGELFF
many,TRBV25-1,-,14,TRBJ2-5,TGTGCCAGCAGTTCCATAGGGACGCAAGAGACCCAGTACTTC,CASSSIGTQETQYF
-,TRBV4-2,-,14,TRBJ1-2,TGTGCCAGCAGCCAAGTGACGGCTAACTATGGCTACACCTTC,CASSQVTANYGYTF
-,TRBV10-3,-,12,TRBJ2-3,TGTGCCATCAGTGAGTCACCCGATACGCAGTATTTT,CAISESPDTQYF
few,TRBV12-3/TRBV12-4,-,14,TRBJ1-1,TGTGCCAGCAGTCCCGGACAGTCGAACACTGAAGCTTTCTTT,CASSPGQSNTEAFF
-,TRBV27,TRBD1,13,TRBJ2-5,TGTGCCAGCAAGGATACAGGGGAAGAGACCCAGTACTTC,CASKDTGEETQYF
-,TRBV10-3,-,13,TRBJ2-5,TGTGCCATCAGTGAGTCCAGGGAAGAGACCCAGTACTTC,CAISESREETQYF
-,TRBV2,-,13,TRBJ1-2,TGTGCCAGCCCCGGGAGGCTCAACCATGGCTACACCTTC,CASPGRLNHGYTF
-,TRBV20-1,-,14,TRBJ1-6,TGCAGTGCTAGAGCGGGGGGGCGTGATTCACCCCTCCACTTT,CSARAGGRDSPLHF
once,TRBV7-9,-,14,TRBJ2-5,TGTGCCAGCAGCTTCCGGCTCGAGCCAGAGACCCAGTACTTC,CASSFRLEPETQYF
-,TRBV20-1,-,10,TRBJ1-2,TGCAGTGCGGAGAGGTTCCCGGACACCTTC,CSAERFPDTF
-,TRBV5-1,TRBD2,16,TRBJ2-2,TGCGCCAGCAGCTTGGCCCCAGCGGGAGTGGCCGGGGAGCTGTTTTTT,CASSLAPAGVAGELFF
-,TRBV20-1,-,12,TRBJ2-7,TGCAGTGCTGGGTCAGCATCCTACGAGCAGTACTTC,CSAGSASYEQYF
few,TRBV25-1,-,12,TRBJ1-1,TGTGCCAGCAGTGACCTCTGGAATGAAGCTTTCTTT,CASSDLWNEAFF
few,TRBV20-1,TRBD2,16,TRBJ2-3,TGCAGTGCTCCCGGGACTAGCGGGAGGGCATTGGATACGCAGTATTTT,CSAPGTSGRALDTQYF
-,TRBV2,TRBD1,14,TRBJ2-7,TGTGCCAGCGAACCGGGACAGGCCTCCTACGAGCAGTACTTC,CASEPGQASYEQYF
-,TRBV12-3/TRBV12-4,TRBD1,14,TRBJ1-1,TGTGCCAGCAGTTTAAGGGGGCCTGCCACTGAAGCTTTCTTT,CASSLRGPATEAFF
-,TRBV20-1,-,14,TRBJ2-3,TGCAGTGCTAGAGCACCCGAGGGTACAGATACGCAGTATTTT,CSARAPEGTDTQYF
few,TRBV20-1,-,12,TRBJ1-1,TGCAGTACCGCATGGGTGAACACTGAAGCTTTCTTT,CSTAWVNTEAFF